This entry features one T cell receptor beta chain sequence. The antigen is unknown. Sequencing templates came from extracted RNA that was reverse transcribed into cDNA. Data came from immunoSEQ multiplex PCR; TCRdb stores just in-frame clones and leaves some out. The sample consists of 270,000 or so clones, 58% of them appearing once. Treatment reported: oral pan-JAK inhibitor, 5-10 mg twice daily. A FACSAria was used to sort CD4+ and CD8+ T cells. These cells came from PBMCs. This sample is part of a study of CD8+ T cells in alopecia areata. Regarding the study as a whole: TCR sharing was clearer in mice than between patients, perhaps partly owing to patient HLA diversity. Both scalp clonality and the expanded CD8+ clones among the top 100 showed a significant decrease with tofacitinib.

The CDR3 totals 13 residues. Germline values: CDR1 SGHDT, CDR2 YYEEEE. V lost 5 bases, J lost 6 bases, and 14 bases lay in between. J is TRBJ1-1 and V is TRBV5-6; TRBD1 might be the D (5 bases). This clonotype was obtained from a human donor with alopecia areata. This sample comprised CD4+ T cells sorted from blood, obtained at week 24, from a patient treated with tofacitinib. The CDR3: CASSGSRRAEAFF. CDR3 nucleotide sequence: TGTGCCAGCAGTGGCTCCCGCAGGGCTGAAGCTTTCTTT.